The entry below gives a single T cell receptor beta chain sequence along with its context. This specimen belongs to a study of cytomegalovirus exposure and HLA in healthy donors. In the PCR, 60 Vbeta and 13 Jbeta primers were used. Sequencing used immunoSEQ multiplex PCR; TCRdb keeps in-frame clones, though not all of them. The sample lists some 140,000 clones; roughly 77% were seen once. V was trimmed by 5 bases and J by 7 bases, leaving 17 bases between them. The CDR3 is made up of 14 amino acids. The germline V gene encodes CDR1 SEHNR and CDR2 FQNEAQ (reference sequence). The sequencing sample was made of PBMCs. The chain has TRBV7-9 and TRBJ1-2; TRBD1 is a possible D gene (5 bases). The sequence came from a female donor in good health and CMV-seronegative. CDR3: CASSLPGGWVGYTF. The CDR3, as DNA: TGTGCCAGCAGCCTACCGGGGGGTTGGGTTGGCTACACCTTC.